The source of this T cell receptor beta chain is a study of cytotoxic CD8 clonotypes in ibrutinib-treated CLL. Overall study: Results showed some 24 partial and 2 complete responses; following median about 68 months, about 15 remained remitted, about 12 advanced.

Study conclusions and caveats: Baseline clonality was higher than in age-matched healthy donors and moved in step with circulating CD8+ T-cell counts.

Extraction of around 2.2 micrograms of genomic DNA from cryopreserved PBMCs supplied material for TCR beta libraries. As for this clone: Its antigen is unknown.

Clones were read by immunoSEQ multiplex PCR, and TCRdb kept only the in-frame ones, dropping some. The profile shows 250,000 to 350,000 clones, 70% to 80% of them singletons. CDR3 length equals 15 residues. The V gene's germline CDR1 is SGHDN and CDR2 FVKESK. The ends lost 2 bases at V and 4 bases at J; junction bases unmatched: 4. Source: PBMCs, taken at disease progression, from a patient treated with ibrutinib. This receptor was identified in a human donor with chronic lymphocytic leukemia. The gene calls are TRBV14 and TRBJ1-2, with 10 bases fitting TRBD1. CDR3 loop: CASSQSRDRGYGYTF. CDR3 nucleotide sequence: TGTGCCAGCAGCCAATCCCGGGACAGGGGCTATGGCTACACCTTC.